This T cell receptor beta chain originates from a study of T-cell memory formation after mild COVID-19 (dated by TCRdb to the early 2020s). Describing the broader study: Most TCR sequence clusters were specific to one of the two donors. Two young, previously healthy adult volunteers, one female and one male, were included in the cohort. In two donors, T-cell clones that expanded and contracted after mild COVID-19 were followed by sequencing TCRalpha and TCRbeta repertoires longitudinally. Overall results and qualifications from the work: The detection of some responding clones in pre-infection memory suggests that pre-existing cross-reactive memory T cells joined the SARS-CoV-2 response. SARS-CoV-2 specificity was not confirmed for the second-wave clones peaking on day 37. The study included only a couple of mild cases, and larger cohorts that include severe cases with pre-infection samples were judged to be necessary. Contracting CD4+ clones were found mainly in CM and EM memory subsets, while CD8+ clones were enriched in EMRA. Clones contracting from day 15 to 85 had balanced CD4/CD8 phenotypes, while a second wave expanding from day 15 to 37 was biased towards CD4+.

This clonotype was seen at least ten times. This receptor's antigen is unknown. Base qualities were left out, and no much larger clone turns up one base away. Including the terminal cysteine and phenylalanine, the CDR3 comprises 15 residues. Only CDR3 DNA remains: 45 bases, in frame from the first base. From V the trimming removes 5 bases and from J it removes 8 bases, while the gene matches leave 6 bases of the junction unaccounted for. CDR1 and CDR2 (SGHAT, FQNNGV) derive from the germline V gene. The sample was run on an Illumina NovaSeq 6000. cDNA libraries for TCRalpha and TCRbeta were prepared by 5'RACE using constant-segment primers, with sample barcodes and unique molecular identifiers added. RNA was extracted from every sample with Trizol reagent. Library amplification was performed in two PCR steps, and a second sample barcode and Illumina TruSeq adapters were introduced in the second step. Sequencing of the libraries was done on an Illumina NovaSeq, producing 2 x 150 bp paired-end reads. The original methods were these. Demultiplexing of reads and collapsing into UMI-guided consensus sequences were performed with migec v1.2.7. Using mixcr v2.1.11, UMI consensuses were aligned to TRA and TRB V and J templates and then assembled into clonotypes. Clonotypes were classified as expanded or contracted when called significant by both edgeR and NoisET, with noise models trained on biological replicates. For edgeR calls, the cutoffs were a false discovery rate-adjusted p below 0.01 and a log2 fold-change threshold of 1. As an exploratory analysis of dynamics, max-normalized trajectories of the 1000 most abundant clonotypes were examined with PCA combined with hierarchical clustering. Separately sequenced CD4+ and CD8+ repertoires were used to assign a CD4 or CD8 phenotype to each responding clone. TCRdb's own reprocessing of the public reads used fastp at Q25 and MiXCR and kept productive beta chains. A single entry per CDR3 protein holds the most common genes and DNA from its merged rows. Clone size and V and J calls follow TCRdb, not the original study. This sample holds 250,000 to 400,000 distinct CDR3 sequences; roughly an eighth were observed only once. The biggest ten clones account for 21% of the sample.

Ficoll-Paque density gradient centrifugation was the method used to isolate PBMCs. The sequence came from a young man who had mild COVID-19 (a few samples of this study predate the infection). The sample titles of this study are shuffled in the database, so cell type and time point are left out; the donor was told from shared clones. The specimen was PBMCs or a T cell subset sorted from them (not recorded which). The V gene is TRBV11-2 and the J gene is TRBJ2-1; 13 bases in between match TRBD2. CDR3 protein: CASSLGLAGADEQFF. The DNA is TGTGCCAGCAGCCTCGGACTAGCGGGGGCCGATGAGCAGTTCTTC. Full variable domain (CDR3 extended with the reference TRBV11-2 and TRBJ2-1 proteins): EAGVAQSPRYKIIEKRQSVAFWCNPISGHATLYWYQQILGQGPKLLIQFQNNGVVDDSQLPKDRFSAERLKGVDSTLKIQPAKLEDSAVYLCASSLGLAGADEQFFGPGTRLTVL.